The 18 T cell receptor beta chains below come from one sample, sequenced in a study of HIV-infected patients and healthy controls. The repertoire came from unfractionated whole blood and reflected all unsorted peripheral T cells. About 450 ng RNA was reverse transcribed with alpha and beta constant-region primers. Alpha and beta chain libraries were made separately by chain-specific third strand synthesis with multiplexing indices. One entry per CDR3 protein results from TCRdb running MiXCR on the 5' RACE reads. The table records 17,000 or so distinct CDR3 sequences, over 5% of them present only once. What was sequenced was blood. The receptors here all came from an adult in good health.

This clonotype was observed at least ten times. The gene calls are TRBV7-8 and TRBJ1-4; D unclear. With 5 bases removed from V and 8 bases from J, the gap between germline ends came to 6 bases. This CDR3 comprises 11 residues. Germline-derived CDR1 and CDR2 are SGHVS and FQNEAQ. The CDR3 is CASSQVEKLFF. CDR3 DNA: TGTGCCAGCAGCCAAGTGGAAAAACTGTTTTTT.

There are many counts of this clonotype. The J gene is TRBJ2-1, the V gene TRBV6-4; D unresolved. Germline-derived CDR1 and CDR2 are MRHNA and SNTAGT. Between the trimmed V and J ends, which lost 9 bases and 4 bases, there was a span of 4 bases. The CDR3 is 10 amino acids. The CDR3 DNA sequence: TGTGCCAGAACTTACAATGAGCAGTTCTTC. The encoded protein is CARTYNEQFF.

In this sample, this clonotype turned up many times. The chain recombines TRBV5-5 with TRBJ2-3, with D maybe TRBD1 (6 bases). Germline assignment: CDR1 SGHKS and CDR2 YYEKEE (reference sequence). V was pared by 0 bases and J by 1 base, with 12 bases between. The CDR3 runs to 16 residues. CDR3 in DNA: TGTGCCAGCAGCTTGGACCCCGCAGGGGGCACAGATACGCAGTATTTT. It is translated as CASSLDPAGGTDTQYF.

This clonotype was counted many times. The V and J genes are TRBV12-3 or TRBV12-4 and TRBJ1-4; perhaps TRBD1 as D (6 bases). The CDR3 is 14 amino acids. V shed 5 bases and J shed 7 bases, with 14 bases lying between them. CDR3 in amino acids: CASSDGGGGEKLFF. DNA for the CDR3: TGTGCCAGCAGTGACGGGGGCGGTGGTGAAAAACTGTTTTTT.

This clonotype has ten or more counts. The chain joins TRBV7-2 to TRBJ2-5, with D unresolved. CDR1 is SGHTA and CDR2 is FQGNSA in the germline V gene. V was cut by 1 base and J by 0 bases, with 0 bases left in between. The CDR3 is 12 amino acids. CDR3 DNA: TGTGCCAGCAGCTTAGACCAAGAGACCCAGTACTTC. Translating it yields CASSLDQETQYF.

In this sample, this clonotype is medium-sized. This chain links TRBV7-9 with TRBJ2-3, with D possibly TRBD2 on 6 matching bases. Germline assignment: CDR1 SEHNR and CDR2 FQNEAQ (reference sequence). The CDR3 runs 15 residues. Trimming pared 6 bases from V and 6 bases from J, leaving 19 bases between. The CDR3 nucleotides read TGTGCCAGCAGTCCTCCGGGACTCCGGACCGATACGCAGTATTTT. It yields the protein CASSPPGLRTDTQYF.

This clonotype was found many times. V usage is TRBV11-2 and J usage is TRBJ2-5, with D unresolved. Between the trimmed V and J ends, which lost 1 base and 5 bases, there was a span of 5 bases. The CDR3 sequence is 12 residues long. Germline loops: CDR1 SGHAT, CDR2 FQNNGV. This CDR3 reads CASSLARETQYF. DNA for the CDR3: TGTGCCAGCAGCTTAGCCCGGGAGACCCAGTACTTC.

This clonotype appeared many times. The V call is TRBV7-9, the J call TRBJ2-3; D gene unclear. This CDR3 has 15 residues. The V and J ends lost 0 bases and 0 bases respectively, with 7 bases between them. CDR1 is SEHNR, CDR2 FQNEAQ, per germline (reference sequence). CDR3 residues: CASSLATRSTDTQYF. The CDR3 bases are TGTGCCAGCAGCTTAGCTACCCGGAGCACAGATACGCAGTATTTT.

This clonotype was seen repeatedly, ten times or more. The chain links TRBV12-3 or TRBV12-4 to TRBJ1-4; D uncertain. The CDR3 consists of 12 residues. V gave up 5 bases and J gave up 6 bases, with 7 bases separating them. Here the CDR3 DNA reads TGTGCCAGCAGTCAAAAGGATGAAAAACTGTTTTTT. It translates to CASSQKDEKLFF.

The chain links TRBV27 to TRBJ2-6; D is unclear. This CDR3 has 15 residues. Germline values: CDR1 MNHEY, CDR2 SMNVEV (reference sequence). Trimming removed 5 bases from V and 0 bases from J, with 8 bases in between. CDR3 amino acids: CASSQPSSGANVLTF. The CDR3 DNA reads TGTGCCAGCAGTCAGCCGAGCTCTGGGGCCAACGTCCTGACTTTC. The full variable domain, its missing parts supplied by reference TRBV27 and TRBJ2-6, is EAQVTQNPRYLITVTGKKLTVTCSQNMNHEYMSWYRQDPGLGLRQIYYSMNVEVTDKGDVPEGYKVSRKEKRNFPLILESPSPNQTSLYFCASSQPSSGANVLTFGAGSRLTVL.

The sample holds a few counts of this clonotype. The genes are TRBV5-6 and TRBJ1-2; tentatively, D is TRBD1 (5 bases). The germline V and J ends were trimmed by 5 bases and 5 bases, with 19 bases remaining between them. Germline V gene sequence: CDR1 SGHDT, CDR2 YYEEEE. The CDR3 has 15 amino acids. Here the CDR3 DNA reads TGTGCCAGCAGTCCCCCCGGGGCGATTACTTATGGCTACACCTTC. Translation gives CASSPPGAITYGYTF.

A few counts support this clonotype. The V call is TRBV20-1, the J call TRBJ1-2; 8 nucleotides align to TRBD1. From germline, CDR1 is DFQATT and CDR2 SNEGSKA (reference sequence). The CDR3 contains 15 residues. V trimming: 6 bases; J trimming: 6 bases; junction bases outside the gene matches: 15. CDR3 protein: CSANTQQGVIDGYTF. CDR3 sequence (DNA): TGCAGTGCCAACACCCAACAGGGGGTAATCGATGGCTACACCTTC.

By its share, this clonotype is medium-sized (0.01 to 0.1%). The chain joins TRBV19 to TRBJ1-1; no firm D call. The CDR3 sequence is 15 residues long. V was cut by 6 bases and J by 4 bases, with 18 bases left in between. Per the germline V gene, CDR1 is LNHDA and CDR2 is SQIVND (reference sequence). Here the CDR3 reads CASRYMADWGTEAFF. The CDR3, as DNA: TGTGCCAGTAGGTACATGGCCGATTGGGGCACTGAAGCTTTCTTT.

This clonotype was recorded a few times. The V gene is TRBV2, the J gene TRBJ1-1; a possible D gene is TRBD1 (5 bases). The germline V and J ends were trimmed by 2 bases and 1 base, with 5 bases remaining between them. The CDR3 has 13 residues. Germline V gene data show CDR1 as SNHLY and CDR2 as FYNNEI. CDR3 region: CASSEQGNTEAFF. Here the CDR3 DNA reads TGTGCCAGCAGTGAACAGGGGAACACTGAAGCTTTCTTT.

This clonotype was observed at least ten times. The chain carries TRBV6-5 and TRBJ2-3, with 8 bases fitting TRBD2. The CDR3 covers 17 residues. Germline V gene data show CDR1 as MNHEY and CDR2 as SVGAGI. With 0 bases clipped from V and 6 bases from J, the junction kept 11 bases outside the gene matches. In DNA, the CDR3 is TGTGCCAGCAGTTACTCCAGATTAGCGGGGTCTCGGGATACGCAGTATTTT. Protein product: CASSYSRLAGSRDTQYF.

This clonotype was observed at least ten times. The rearrangement uses TRBV4-2 and TRBJ2-1, with 8 positions matching TRBD2. The V gene's germline CDR1 is LGHNA and CDR2 YNFKEQ. Trimming at V came to 0 bases and at J to 2 bases, leaving 9 bases not matched to a gene. The CDR3 is made up of 18 amino acids. CDR3 DNA sequence: TGTGCCAGCAGCCAAGATTTTTTAGAGCGGGGGCCCTACAATGAGCAGTTCTTC. Translated: CASSQDFLERGPYNEQFF.

The chain links TRBV6-5 to TRBJ1-5; D is ambiguous. The CDR3 has 16 residues. The germline CDR1 and CDR2 sequences are MNHEY and SVGAGI. V lost 6 bases to trimming and J lost 0 bases, with 15 bases between them. CDR3 amino acids: CASRPMDGYSNQPQHF. The CDR3 region has the DNA TGTGCCAGCAGGCCCATGGACGGATATAGCAATCAGCCCCAGCATTTT.

The table lists this clonotype with many counts. V is TRBV29-1 and J is TRBJ2-2, with D maybe TRBD1 (6 bases). V shed 3 bases and J shed 4 bases, with 12 bases lying between them. This CDR3 is built from 14 residues. CDR1 is SQVTM, CDR2 ANQGSEA, per germline. The chain's CDR3 is CSVDQQTGTGELFF. The CDR3 region has the DNA TGCAGCGTTGATCAGCAGACAGGCACCGGGGAGCTGTTTTTT.